This T cell receptor beta chain was found in a study of STAT3 mutations in large granular lymphocyte leukemia. The wider study: Immunosuppressive therapy was given to more than half of T-LGLL patients.

The CDR3 is 15 residues long. Unmatched junction bases numbered 10, after V lost 8 bases and J lost 2 bases. The V gene's germline CDR1 is SGHAT and CDR2 FQNNGV. General study findings and limits: In T-cell large granular lymphocyte leukemia, about half of patients showed multiple immunodominant subclonotypes. In about 35% of the 18 patients, new TCR clonotypes emerged after therapy.

A word on this clone: What it binds is unknown.

Method: immunoSEQ multiplex PCR; TCRdb's copy keeps in-frame clones and lacks some. The sample has roughly 35,000 clones, about 88% seen once. The gene calls are TRBV11-2 and TRBJ2-3; 7 positions match TRBD1. This TCR came from a human donor with T large granular lymphocyte leukemia. Some clones in this sample may be carry-over from other donors' samples. Sequencing was done on a sample of PBMCs. In DNA form, the CDR3 reads TGTGCCAGCTCTTCACAGGGGACGAACACAGATACGCAGTATTTT. Protein: CASSSQGTNTDTQYF.